The text below deals with one T cell receptor (beta chain). Its antigen is not identified. The data originate from a study of shared clonotypes between healthy human individuals. Notes on the study in general: In having few donors, the study represented limited genetic and exposure-history diversity. Naive CD4 clonotype sharing across several donors was approximately 5%.

CDR3 size: 17 residues. V was trimmed by 6 bases and J by 2 bases, leaving 23 bases between them. CDR1 is MDHEN, CDR2 SYDVKM, per germline. This table comes from immunoSEQ multiplex PCR, and its TCRdb copy is limited to in-frame clones, with some not included. There are about 1.1 million clones in the sample; 75% to 85% occur only once, and roughly 0.65% lies in the top ten. The sequence was collected from a man younger than 35 in good health. Some clones in this sample may be carry-over from other donors' samples. What was sequenced was memory CD4+ T cells from PBMCs. Indicated subset: CD45RA-negative fraction. This sequence joins TRBV28 and TRBJ2-7; D assignment may be TRBD1 or TRBD2 (5 bases each). The CDR3 reads CASSSLGSATGPYEQYF. CDR3 nucleotides: TGTGCCAGCAGCAGTTTGGGGAGCGCCACAGGACCCTACGAGCAGTACTTC. The full variable domain, its missing parts supplied by reference TRBV28 and TRBJ2-7, is DVKVTQSSRYLVKRTGEKVFLECVQDMDHENMFWYRQDPGLGLRLIYFSYDVKMKEKGDIPEGYSVSREKKERFSLILESASTNQTSMYLCASSSLGSATGPYEQYFGPGTRLTVT.